What follows are 23 T cell receptor beta chains derived from one specimen sequenced in a study of shared T cell receptors in the human thymus. Sequenced by immunoSEQ multiplex PCR; TCRdb stores in-frame clones only, minus some. The data hold some 660,000 clones, with around 87% observed a single time. A further study also used this sample, focusing on human thymus T cells.

The sample consisted of thymocytes. All receptors come from a boy younger than two with a congenital heart defect.

The chain uses TRBV4-3 and TRBJ1-1, with D unclear. Trimming left V 0 bases short and J 4 bases short, with 6 bases between. CDR3 length equals 13 residues. The germline CDR1 and CDR2 sequences are LGHNA and YSLEER. The CDR3 here is CASSQDRGTEAFF. CDR3 nucleotide sequence: TGCGCCAGCAGCCAAGATCGCGGCACTGAAGCTTTCTTT.

This chain joins TRBV4-3 and TRBJ2-1; D may be TRBD2 (6 bases). The CDR3 contains 16 residues. Germline V gene lookup returns CDR1 LGHNA and CDR2 YSLEER. The ends were cut back, 2 bases at V and 5 bases at J, with 16 bases in the middle. The CDR3 reads CASSQRTAGPDNEQFF. The CDR3 DNA reads as TGCGCCAGCAGCCAAAGAACGGCGGGACCCGACAATGAGCAGTTCTTC.

This clone appeared a single time. V gene TRBV7-2 combines with J gene TRBJ2-1; the match to TRBD2 covers 12 bases. The CDR3 has 16 residues. Trimming took 4 bases from V and 7 from J; bases not matched to a gene: 8. Per the germline V gene, CDR1 is SGHTA and CDR2 is FQGNSA. The CDR3 coding sequence is TGTGCCAGCAGCTCTACTAGCGGGAGGACCCGGAATGAGCAGTTCTTC. This codes for CASSSTSGRTRNEQFF.

This clone was detected once. V is TRBV2 and J is TRBJ1-1; maybe TRBD1 (5 bases). CDR3 size: 14 residues. Germline V gene data show CDR1 as SNHLY and CDR2 as FYNNEI. The V and J ends lost 7 bases and 0 bases respectively, with 12 bases between them. This CDR3 is CASNKTVLNTEAFF. As DNA, the CDR3 is TGTGCCAGCAATAAGACAGTGCTGAACACTGAAGCTTTCTTT.

The chain uses TRBV14 and TRBJ2-7; D is possibly TRBD2 (7 bases). Germline assignment: CDR1 SGHDN and CDR2 FVKESK. Trimming left V 1 base short and J 6 bases short, with 13 bases between. This CDR3 has 14 residues. The CDR3 DNA reads as TGTGCCAGCAGCCAAGTTGAGGGGGGGAGCGAGCAGTACTTC. This sequence encodes CASSQVEGGSEQYF.

V usage is TRBV28 and J usage is TRBJ2-7, with TRBD1 identical over 10 bases. This CDR3 comprises 16 residues. V lost 5 bases to trimming and J lost 5 bases; unmatched junction nucleotides: 12. CDR1 and CDR2 from the germline V gene are MDHEN and SYDVKM. DNA for the CDR3: TGTGCCAGCAGTCCGCGGCCGGGACAGGGGAGTCACGAGCAGTACTTC. Translated: CASSPRPGQGSHEQYF. Variable domain in full (rest from reference TRBV28 and TRBJ2-7): DVKVTQSSRYLVKRTGEKVFLECVQDMDHENMFWYRQDPGLGLRLIYFSYDVKMKEKGDIPEGYSVSREKKERFSLILESASTNQTSMYLCASSPRPGQGSHEQYFGPGTRLTVT.

The chain has TRBV14 and TRBJ1-6; TRBD1 might be the D (6 bases). The CDR3 runs 18 residues. V gave up 2 bases and J gave up 7 bases, with 21 bases separating them. Germline loops: CDR1 SGHDN, CDR2 FVKESK. The CDR3 DNA follows: TGTGCCAGCAGCCAACAAAGTGGTGGTACAGGGCCGAATTCACCCCTCCACTTT. Translating gives CASSQQSGGTGPNSPLHF.

As to this clone: One end of the junction fails to match germline, which may point to a read error. The rearrangement links TRBV19 to TRBJ2-1, with D unresolved. The CDR3 totals 16 residues. Germline values: CDR1 LNHDA, CDR2 SQIVND (reference sequence). DNA of the CDR3: TGTGCCAGTAATATATACTCCTCGAGCTCCTACAATGAGCAGTTCTTC. Protein product: CASNIYSSSSYNEQFF.

This clone was counted only a few times. The chain links TRBV2 to TRBJ1-3; 7 nucleotides match TRBD1. The J segment lost 0 bases and the V segment lost 6 bases, leaving 11 bases of the junction unmatched. The length of the CDR3 is 17 residues. Germline assignment: CDR1 SNHLY and CDR2 FYNNEI. CDR3 DNA sequence: TGTGCCAGCAGCTCTTTCAACAGGGGCAACTCTGGAAACACCATATATTTT. It yields the protein CASSSFNRGNSGNTIYF. Looking up the rest from reference TRBV2 and TRBJ1-3 gives the full variable domain: EPEVTQTPSHQVTQMGQEVILRCVPISNHLYFYWYRQILGQKVEFLVSFYNNEISEKSEIFDDQFSVERPDGSNFTLKIRSTKLEDSAMYFCASSSFNRGNSGNTIYFGEGSWLTVV.

In the case of this clone: At one end the junction does not follow the germline gene, possibly because of a read error. The V gene is TRBV15, the J gene TRBJ1-4; tentatively, D is TRBD1 (6 bases). This CDR3 is 12 amino acids long. CDR1 and CDR2 from the germline V gene are LNHNV and YYDKDF (reference sequence). The CDR3 DNA reads as TGTGCCACCAGCAGAGATTATTGGACAGCAGGTTTT. Translated: CATSRDYWTAGF.

The rearrangement links TRBV2 to TRBJ1-4; D perhaps matches TRBD1 (5 bases). The CDR3 covers 17 residues. Germline V gene data show CDR1 as SNHLY and CDR2 as FYNNEI. With 4 bases removed from V and 7 bases from J, the gap between germline ends came to 22 bases. The CDR3 is CASSGNPLAGRVEKLFF. In nucleotides, the CDR3 is TGTGCCAGCAGTGGGAACCCATTGGCAGGGCGAGTTGAAAAACTGTTTTTT.

The chain employs TRBV6-5 and TRBJ2-1, with TRBD1 matching over 11 bases. The CDR3 extends over 14 amino acids. The V and J ends lost 5 bases and 10 bases, in that order; junction bases with no gene match: 7. Per germline, CDR1 MNHEY and CDR2 SVGAGI. In nucleotides, the CDR3 is TGTGCCAGCAGTGGACAGGGGGCCGGTTGGGAGCAGTTCTTC. Amino acid sequence: CASSGQGAGWEQFF.

V and J are TRBV25-1 and TRBJ2-3; maybe TRBD1 (5 bases). In germline, CDR1 is MGHDK, CDR2 SYGVNS. The CDR3 sequence is 15 residues long. V dropped 1 base and J dropped 1 base, with 9 bases sitting between them. In nucleotides, the CDR3 is TGTGCCAGCAGTGAATTCGTGGGGCGCACAGATACGCAGTATTTT. Translated, it gives CASSEFVGRTDTQYF. Combining the CDR3 with reference TRBV25-1 and TRBJ2-3 gives the whole variable domain EADIYQTPRYLVIGTGKKITLECSQTMGHDKMYWYQQDPGMELHLIHYSYGVNSTEKGDLSSESTVSRIRTEHFPLTLESARPSHTSQYLCASSEFVGRTDTQYFGPGTRLTVL.

The DNA of the CDR3 is TGTGCTAGTGGCCCTTGGGGGGGACAGCCCCAGCATTTT. It is translated as CASGPWGGQPQHF. This chain connects TRBV12-5 to TRBJ1-5; D is possibly TRBD1 (5 bases). Germline lookup yields CDR1 LGHNT and CDR2 FRNRAP. The CDR3 length is 13 residues. V lost 6 bases, J lost 7 bases, and 13 bases lay in between.

The rearrangement uses TRBV6-1 and TRBJ1-2, with D uncertain. Trimming stripped 3 bases from V and 7 bases from J, with 15 bases between. The CDR3 totals 14 residues. CDR1 MNHNS and CDR2 SASEGT come from the germline V gene. DNA of the CDR3: TGTGCCAGCAGTGATCAGGAATTCTCCGTTGGCTACACCTTC. This gives the protein CASSDQEFSVGYTF.

This clone was recorded only once. One junction end does not reproduce the germline sequence, and a read error may be involved. This chain links TRBV19 with TRBJ1-4; no firm D call. Germline assignment: CDR1 LNHDA and CDR2 SQIVND (reference sequence). The CDR3 totals 15 residues. Here the CDR3 DNA reads TGTGCCAGTAATATACGACACGGTGGAGGGGAAAAACTGTTTTTT. Translating it yields CASNIRHGGGEKLFF. Drawing the rest from reference TRBV19 and TRBJ1-4, the complete variable domain is DGGITQSPKYLFRKEGQNVTLSCEQNLNHDAMYWYRQDPGQGLRLIYYSQIVNDFQKGDIAEGYSVSREKKESFPLTVTSAQKNPTAFYLCASNIRHGGGEKLFFGSGTQLSVL.

The chain has TRBV28 and TRBJ1-2, with TRBD1 as a possible D gene (6 bases). Germline loops: CDR1 MDHEN, CDR2 SYDVKM. The CDR3 is 13 residues long. With 7 bases removed from V and 7 bases from J, the gap between germline ends came to 16 bases. The CDR3 region has the DNA TGTGCCAGCACACAAACAGGGTTCAGTGGCTACACCTTC. Protein: CASTQTGFSGYTF.

This sequence joins TRBV4-1 and TRBJ1-3; D gene ambiguous. Trimming shortened V by 1 base and J by 8 bases, and 18 bases separated the two germline ends. From germline, CDR1 is MGHRA and CDR2 YSYEKL. This CDR3 spans 16 amino acids. The CDR3 spells CASSQGSLNSEDTIYF. DNA of the CDR3: TGCGCCAGCAGCCAAGGGAGCCTCAATTCCGAGGACACCATATATTTT.

The rearrangement uses TRBV4-2 and TRBJ1-4; no definite D call. The germline V gene encodes CDR1 LGHNA and CDR2 YNFKEQ. The CDR3 consists of 18 residues. Trimming took 1 base from V and 0 from J, leaving 15 bases between them. The CDR3: CASSQGDGGRATNEKLFF. Written as DNA, the CDR3 is TGTGCCAGCAGCCAAGGAGATGGAGGTCGGGCAACTAATGAAAAACTGTTTTTT.

This clone was seen only once. The chain carries TRBV29-1 and TRBJ2-1, with TRBD2 matching 8 bases. The CDR3 has 15 residues. Germline V gene data show CDR1 as SQVTM and CDR2 as ANQGSEA. V lost 2 bases to trimming and J lost 6 bases; unmatched junction nucleotides: 9. CDR3 residues: CSVEQLRLAGNEQFF. As DNA, the CDR3 is TGCAGCGTTGAACAATTAAGGCTAGCGGGCAATGAGCAGTTCTTC.

The rearrangement joins TRBV23-1 to TRBJ2-7; no clear D. TRBV23-1 is an ORF for which the function is uncertain. V was shortened by 0 bases and J by 1 base, with 7 bases between the two germline ends. This CDR3 is built from 14 residues. The CDR3: CASSQSNRSYEQYF. CDR3 DNA: TGCGCCAGCAGTCAATCTAACAGATCCTACGAGCAGTACTTC.

This CDR3 reads CASGLPTSGSGWNEQFF. The CDR3 region has the DNA TGTGCTAGTGGTTTGCCGACTAGCGGGAGCGGGTGGAATGAGCAGTTCTTC. This chain connects TRBV12-5 to TRBJ2-1; 12 bases fit TRBD2. The CDR3 is made up of 17 amino acids. Germline V gene data show CDR1 as LGHNT and CDR2 as FRNRAP. J was trimmed by 7 bases and V by 2 bases; bases with no gene match: 9.

The genes are TRBV9 and TRBJ1-2; D perhaps matches TRBD1 (5 bases). The CDR3 has 15 amino acids. Trimming removed 0 bases from V and 8 bases from J, with 17 bases in between. Germline CDR1 SGDLS, CDR2 YYNGEE. The CDR3 loop reads CASSVAPRVVFGYTF. The CDR3 DNA sequence: TGTGCCAGCAGCGTAGCCCCCAGGGTTGTCTTCGGCTACACCTTC.